This TCR beta chain was documented in a study of T cell responses to AZD1222 COVID-19 vaccine. The overall study: Whether given at about 4 or about 12 weeks, second doses were pooled. Study results and limitations: Females made up more of the donors, who were largely white British, and clonal diversity may have come out too low.

Data came from immunoSEQ multiplex PCR; TCRdb stores just in-frame clones and leaves some out. Among 90,000 to 120,000 clones listed, 90% to 95% were seen once. Germline CDR1 SGHNT, CDR2 YYREEE (reference sequence). Trimming cost V 4 bases and J 3 bases, with 11 bases left between them. The CDR3 spans 13 residues. On this clone itself: Its specificity is unknown.

The receptor's source is an adult in good health. The chain joins TRBV5-4 to TRBJ2-7; D may be TRBD1 or TRBD2 (6 bases each). Sequences were derived from peripheral blood, sampled on day 0 of AZD1222 vaccination. CDR3 DNA sequence: TGTGCCAGCAGCGTTGGGGGGCGCTACGAGCAGTACTTC. Protein sequence: CASSVGGRYEQYF.